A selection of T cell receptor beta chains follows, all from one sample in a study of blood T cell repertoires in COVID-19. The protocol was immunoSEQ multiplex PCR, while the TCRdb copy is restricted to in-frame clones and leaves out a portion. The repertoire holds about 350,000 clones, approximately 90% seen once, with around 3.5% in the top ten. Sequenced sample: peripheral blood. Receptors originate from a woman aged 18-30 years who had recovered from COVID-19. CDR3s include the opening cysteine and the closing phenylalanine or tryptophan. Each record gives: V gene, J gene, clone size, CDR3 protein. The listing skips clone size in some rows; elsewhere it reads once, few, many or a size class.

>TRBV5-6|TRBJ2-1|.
CASSRWTGGTLSSYNEQFF
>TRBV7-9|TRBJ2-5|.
CASSLIGGGRQETQYF
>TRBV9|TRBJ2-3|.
CASGGKYKRETADTQYF
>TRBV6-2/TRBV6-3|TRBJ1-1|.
CASSYDTMNTEAFF
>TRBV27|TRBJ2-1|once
CASSLGLNYNEQFF
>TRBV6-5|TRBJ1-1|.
CASTPARAGGTEAFF
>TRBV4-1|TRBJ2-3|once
CASSQVLLSSTDTQYF
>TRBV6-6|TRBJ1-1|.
CASSPVPTVNTEAFF
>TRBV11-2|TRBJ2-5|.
CASSPGTSGSFLETQYF
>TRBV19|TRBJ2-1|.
CASSTYGVYNEQFF
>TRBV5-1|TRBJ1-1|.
CASSLSQQPNTEAFF
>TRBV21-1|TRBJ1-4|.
CASSLRRGNEKLFF
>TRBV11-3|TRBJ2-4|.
CASSLLAENIQYF
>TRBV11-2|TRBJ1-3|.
CASSLNRAGNTIYF
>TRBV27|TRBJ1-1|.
CASSSSNTEAFF
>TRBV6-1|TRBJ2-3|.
CASSDRLGRDIYTDTQYF
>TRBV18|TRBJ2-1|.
CASSPTGAGGFNEQFF
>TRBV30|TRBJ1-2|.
CASSQGNYGYTF
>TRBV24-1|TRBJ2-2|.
CATSDLGGPGELFF
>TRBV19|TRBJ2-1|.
CASSIGGLAGYNEQFF
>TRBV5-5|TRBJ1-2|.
CASSPRGPGVGYTF
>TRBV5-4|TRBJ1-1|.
CASSFTGSGVSTEAFF
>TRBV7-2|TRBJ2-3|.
CASSLVPHGRGTDTQYF
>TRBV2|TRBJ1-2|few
CASSDQRTRGYTF
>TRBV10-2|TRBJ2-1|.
CASRGSVGRNEQFF
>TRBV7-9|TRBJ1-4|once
CASSLTVGGREKLFF
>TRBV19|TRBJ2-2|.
CASSPRTGSSGELFF
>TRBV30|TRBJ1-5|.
CAWSVPGGDGNQPQHF
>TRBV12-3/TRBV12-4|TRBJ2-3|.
CASNVQRTDTQYF
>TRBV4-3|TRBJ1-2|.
CASSQLTGTGLASGYTF